The TCR beta chain described here comes from a study of Tregs in tolerant kidney transplant recipients. General study findings and limits: Activated donor B cell expansion appeared to reveal the most relevant donor-specific TCRbeta repertoire. Donor-specific Treg expansion exceeded global Treg expansion in tolerant patients, suggesting antigen drive.

In the case of this clone: The target antigen is unknown.

Some clones are missing from TCRdb's copy, which holds only in-frame ones; the method was immunoSEQ multiplex PCR. Altogether about 110,000 clones are present, nearly 90% being singletons, with the ten largest covering about 0.35%. The V end lost 0 bases, the J end lost 8 bases, and 14 bases lay between the germline ends. The CDR3 extends over 15 amino acids. Germline assignment: CDR1 SGHRS and CDR2 YFSETQ. This rearrangement joins TRBV5-1 to TRBJ1-4; tentative D call: TRBD1 (6 bases). The clonotype originates from a human donor who received a combined kidney and bone marrow transplant. The sample in question was CD4+ T cells from blood, obtained before the transplant. The CDR3 nucleotides read TGCGCCAGCAGCTTGGCGGGGGGCAGCGGAGAAAAACTGTTTTTT. This codes for CASSLAGGSGEKLFF.